This T cell receptor (beta chain) came from a study of cytomegalovirus exposure and HLA in healthy donors (dated by TCRdb to 2017 to 2019). Background for the entire study: According to a later analysis, one platform produced both the 120 validation repertoires and the roughly 650 repertoires of the first cohort. The study was designed to test whether signatures of past pathogen exposure could be identified by cataloging public T cell receptors. Along with the roughly 670-subject first cohort, a separate validation cohort of some 130 different subjects was used. To predict cytomegalovirus infection status, the study combined high-throughput TCR immunosequencing, statistical association of individual TCRs with disease status, and machine learning.

The CDR3 spans 15 residues, from the cysteine through the phenylalanine. Left in the record is the CDR3 DNA by itself, 45 bases read in frame from the first base. After removal of 6 bases from V and 3 bases from J, the junction retains 4 bases not matched to a gene. Looking up the germline V gene yields CDR1 MNHEY and CDR2 SVGAGI. Broad study findings and their caveats: Three of the identified cytomegalovirus-associated TCR beta chains were confirmed in vitro to be specific for cytomegalovirus antigens. Across donors, most TCR sequences were observed very rarely, whereas some public TCRs were present in many individuals. The validation cohort had no HLA typing available for a later analysis, so co-occurrence within that cohort was assessed over all 120 or so repertoires. The authors suggested that the approach could potentially be generalized to other disease states and immunological phenotypes. The classifier was reported to diagnose cytomegalovirus status with high specificity and sensitivity in both the original and validation cohorts. In the study, about 150 TCR beta chains were listed as associated with cytomegalovirus. A later analysis found that TCRs clustered in the first cohort also tended to co-occur in the 120 validation repertoires, with approximately 94% of cluster scores above 0.

Donors formed part of the validation cohort, which comprised about 120 subjects and was distinct from the first cohort of 690 or so subjects. Library preparation used the immunoSEQ multiplex PCR assay. Concerning the study's data processing: A statistical classification framework was developed to diagnose cytomegalovirus status using the catalog of TCR beta chain sequences. Not all clones reach the TCRdb copy of this immuneACCESS table, which keeps in-frame sequences only. Checked studies attribute under half of the gap to unresolved V genes and leave the rest unexplained. V and J calls and clone size are as listed in that table; D and trimming were resolved from the DNA. This sample gives approximately 160,000 clones in total; 91% of them show up just once. The ten largest clones take up around 3% of the sample. To note about this clone: Its antigen is still unknown. Per-base quality was not reported, and no clone a single base away is much larger than it.

The receptor was isolated from a woman younger than 35 in good health and CMV-seropositive. Specimen: PBMCs. This sequence uses TRBV6-5 and TRBJ2-1; 11 junctional bases match TRBD2. The base sequence is TGTGCCAGCAGCCGGACTAGCGGGTACTACAATGAGCAGTTCTTC. It translates as CASSRTSGYYNEQFF.